This T cell receptor beta chain appears in the sequencing data of a study of identifying expanded T cells in peripheral blood. Note on this clone: The antigen is unknown.

The CDR3 extends over 19 amino acids. Germline CDR1 reads LNHDA; CDR2 reads SQIVND (reference sequence). V gave up 6 bases and J gave up 3 bases; unmatched junction bases: 16. No infections or other immune events were documented during collection. Study-level points and caveats: Variance in clone template counts between approximately 2-week samples significantly increased with total template count across all healthy donors. Over two and four weeks, about 17 and 20 clones changed, versus roughly 1.2 between replicates.

Using immunoSEQ multiplex PCR, the repertoire was profiled, and TCRdb retains in-frame clones only, with some absent. The sample includes around 81,000 clones, about 88% of them seen just once. This chain connects TRBV19 to TRBJ1-4, with 10 positions matching TRBD1. The sequence came from a person aged 18 to 75 in good health. Material: blood. The CDR3 reads CASSDRLGDRGGANEKLFF. Written as DNA, the CDR3 is TGTGCCAGTAGCGACAGGCTCGGGGACAGGGGAGGCGCTAATGAAAAACTGTTTTTT.